The 16 T cell receptor beta chains given below trace back to one sample, sequenced in a study of blood T cell repertoires in COVID-19. Profiling relied on immunoSEQ multiplex PCR, and the TCRdb table lists in-frame clones only, not all of them. The data contain some 360,000 clones, more than 70% of them seen just once; the ten biggest clones take up 2.3%. The sequencing sample was made of peripheral blood. Receptors originate from a woman aged 55-70 years with COVID-19, enrolled during active disease.

The chain is built from TRBV19 and TRBJ1-2; TRBD1 matches at 7 bases. The CDR3 spans 16 residues. Germline assignment: CDR1 LNHDA and CDR2 SQIVND (reference sequence). V was pared by 5 bases and J by 4 bases, with 13 bases of the junction left unmatched. CDR3 amino acids: CASSPRTGLIPYGYTF. As DNA, the CDR3 is TGTGCCAGTAGTCCAAGGACAGGCCTAATACCCTATGGCTACACCTTC.

The V and J genes are TRBV5-1 and TRBJ2-5, with 8 positions matching TRBD2. The ends lost 2 bases at V and 1 base at J; junction bases unmatched: 7. Germline CDR1 SGHRS, CDR2 YFSETQ. This CDR3 region has 16 residues. As DNA, the CDR3 is TGCGCCAGCAGCTTTCCGCGGGGGGTTGTCCAAGAGACCCAGTACTTC. Its protein product is CASSFPRGVVQETQYF.

This chain links TRBV28 with TRBJ1-2; D not resolved. CDR1 MDHEN and CDR2 SYDVKM come from the germline V gene. CDR3 length: 14 residues. Trimming removed 7 bases from V and 4 bases from J, with 16 bases in between. CDR3 amino acids: CASTPPVRSYGYTF. In DNA, the CDR3 is TGTGCCAGCACCCCTCCGGTCCGCTCCTATGGCTACACCTTC.

The rearrangement links TRBV2 to TRBJ1-6, with a weak D call TRBD1 (6 bases). The length of the CDR3 is 15 residues. Trimming took 6 bases from V and 2 from J, leaving 11 bases between them. CDR1 SNHLY and CDR2 FYNNEI come from the germline V gene. CDR3 nucleotide sequence: TGTGCCAGCAGAGCAGGGGAGACCTATAATTCACCCCTCCACTTT. Its protein is CASRAGETYNSPLHF.

The J gene is TRBJ1-1, the V gene TRBV13; unclear D gene. The CDR3 loop spans 13 amino acids. Trimming left V 2 bases short and J 4 bases short, with 8 bases between. The germline V gene has CDR1 PRHDT and CDR2 FYEKMQ (reference sequence). The CDR3: CASSLKRSTEAFF. The DNA of the CDR3 is TGTGCCAGCAGCTTAAAACGGAGCACTGAAGCTTTCTTT.

V gene TRBV6-2 or TRBV6-3 combines with J gene TRBJ1-1, with 9 bases that match TRBD1. V shed 6 bases and J 1 base; nucleotides not matched to a gene: 3. Looked up from germline, CDR1 is MNHEY and CDR2 is SVGEGT. The CDR3 extends over 14 amino acids. CDR3 bases: TGTGCCAGCAGCCGGACAGGGGAGAACACTGAAGCTTTCTTT. Translated: CASSRTGENTEAFF.

The chain joins TRBV5-1 to TRBJ2-7, with TRBD1 as a possible D gene (6 bases). The ends were cut back, 4 bases at V and 2 bases at J, with 10 bases in the middle. This CDR3 comprises 13 residues. Germline-derived CDR1 and CDR2 are SGHRS and YFSETQ. The CDR3 bases are TGCGCCAGCAGCGTGACAGGCACCTACGAGCAGTACTTC. Its protein product is CASSVTGTYEQYF.

This chain links TRBV24-1 with TRBJ1-2, with no clear D. This CDR3 has 11 amino acids. Trimming pared 4 bases from V and 8 bases from J, leaving 7 bases between. Looked up from germline, CDR1 is KGHDR and CDR2 is SFDVKD. CDR3 loop: CATSELGGYTF. The CDR3 DNA reads as TGTGCCACCAGTGAGCTCGGGGGCTACACCTTC.

The chain links TRBV11-2 to TRBJ1-2; D is unresolved. V lost 5 bases, J lost 3 bases, and 4 bases lay in between. This CDR3 has 11 residues. The germline CDR1 and CDR2 sequences are SGHAT and FQNNGV. The CDR3 sequence is CASSTDYGYTF. DNA for the CDR3: TGTGCCAGCAGCACAGACTATGGCTACACCTTC.

The chain links TRBV29-1 to TRBJ1-1; the D gene is possibly TRBD1 (6 bases). V lost 8 bases and J lost 1, with 14 bases in between. The CDR3 is 13 amino acids. The V gene's germline CDR1 is SQVTM and CDR2 ANQGSEA. CDR3 DNA: TGCAGCTCCCTCGGGACACCGAACACTGAAGCTTTCTTT. It is translated as CSSLGTPNTEAFF.

This chain links TRBV10-2 with TRBJ2-2, with 11 bases matching TRBD1. Germline values: CDR1 WSHSY, CDR2 SAAADI. The V gene end was trimmed by 10 bases and the J gene end by 3 bases; junction bases not matched to a gene: 4. The CDR3 consists of 14 residues. The CDR3 nucleotides are TGCGCCACCAAGGGACAGGGGGACACCGGGGAGCTGTTTTTT. It specifies CATKGQGDTGELFF.

The rearrangement links TRBV28 to TRBJ1-5, with TRBD1 identical over 8 bases. This CDR3 has 17 residues. Germline V CDR1 and CDR2: MDHEN, SYDVKM. V trimming: 4 bases; J trimming: 1 base; junction bases outside the gene matches: 9. Here the CDR3 reads CASSYPGQGASNQPQHF. CDR3 DNA: TGTGCCAGCAGTTACCCCGGACAGGGAGCAAGCAATCAGCCCCAGCATTTT.

This clone appeared once. The chain employs TRBV3-1 (or the pseudogene TRBV3-2) and TRBJ1-2, with D tentatively TRBD1 (5 bases). V shed 1 base and J shed 6 bases, with 12 bases lying between them. Germline V gene data show CDR1 as LGHDT and CDR2 as YNNKEL (reference sequence). CDR3 length equals 14 residues. CDR3 DNA sequence: TGTGCCAGCAGCCAAGTTGCAGGGAATAATGGCTACACCTTC. This codes for CASSQVAGNNGYTF.

The V gene is TRBV10-3, the J gene TRBJ1-2, with D hard to call. Per the germline V gene, CDR1 is ENHRY and CDR2 is SYGVKD. This CDR3 is 13 amino acids long. Trimming took 4 bases from V and 1 from J, leaving 7 bases between them. The CDR3 loop reads CAISGSSNYGYTF. DNA of the CDR3: TGTGCCATCAGTGGGTCCAGTAACTATGGCTACACCTTC.

The V call is TRBV2, the J call TRBJ2-7, with 11 bases fitting TRBD1. J lost 5 bases, V lost 11 bases, and 11 bases had no gene match. In germline, CDR1 is SNHLY, CDR2 FYNNEI. The length of the CDR3 is 14 residues. The CDR3 here is CAGRGTGGINEQYF. The CDR3 nucleotides are TGTGCCGGTCGGGGGACAGGGGGTATCAACGAGCAGTACTTC.

The genes are TRBV7-9 and TRBJ1-5, with 8 bases matching TRBD1. V shed 8 bases, J shed 7 bases, and the junction held 13 bases outside the gene matches. Germline CDR1 is SEHNR and CDR2 is FQNEAQ (reference sequence). This CDR3 comprises 15 residues. CDR3 sequence (DNA): TGTGCCAGCGATTCGGGACAGGCCTCTCGACAGCCCCAGCATTTT. Translating gives CASDSGQASRQPQHF.